The rows below give T cell receptor beta chains drawn from one sample of a study of identical twins. TCRdb itself ran the 5' RACE reads through MiXCR, one entry per CDR3 protein. The data hold around 500,000 distinct CDR3 sequences, with approximately 15% observed a single time. These data were also reused for a study on yellow fever vaccine responses in identical twins.

Sequencing used CD4+ T cells sorted from blood. Every receptor here comes from a woman younger than 35 in good health. CDR3s include the opening cysteine and the closing phenylalanine or tryptophan. D genes are given only for firm matches. Clone size is given for some rows only: seen once, a few or many times, or a class if the clone is expanded.

TRBV27	TRBJ2-5	-	few	CASSFGFQETQYF	TGTGCCAGCAGTTTCGGATTCCAGGAGACCCAGTACTTC
TRBV3-1	TRBJ2-5	-	-	CASSPRDGRQETQYF	TGTGCCAGCAGCCCCCGGGACGGCCGACAAGAGACCCAGTACTTC
TRBV6-2/TRBV6-3	TRBJ2-1	TRBD2	-	CASSQSGGSYNEQFF	TGTGCCAGCAGTCAAAGCGGGGGGTCCTACAATGAGCAGTTCTTC
TRBV4-2	TRBJ2-5	TRBD2	once	CASARGSAELETQYF	TGTGCCAGCGCCCGCGGGAGCGCCGAGCTAGAGACCCAGTACTTC
TRBV12-3/TRBV12-4	TRBJ2-1	TRBD2	many	CASSLREGPYNEQFF	TGTGCCAGCAGTCTTCGGGAGGGCCCTTACAATGAGCAGTTCTTC
TRBV6-2/TRBV6-3	TRBJ2-1	-	few	CASSPLFGEQFF	TGTGCCAGCAGTCCCCTATTCGGTGAGCAGTTCTTC
TRBV7-2	TRBJ2-5	TRBD2	-	CASSLGSVGREETQYF	TGTGCCAGCAGCTTAGGTTCGGTGGGGAGGGAAGAGACCCAGTACTTC
TRBV5-1	TRBJ2-6	-	-	CASSLQGSAGANVLTF	TGCGCCAGCAGCTTACAGGGCAGTGCTGGGGCCAACGTCCTGACTTTC
TRBV7-2	TRBJ2-2	-	few	CASSLRFLTGELFF	TGTGCCAGCAGCTTACGTTTTCTCACCGGGGAGCTGTTTTTT
TRBV29-1	TRBJ2-7	TRBD2	many	CSGTLAGGSYEQYF	TGCAGCGGTACACTAGCGGGAGGCTCCTACGAGCAGTACTTC
TRBV24-1	TRBJ2-2	TRBD1	-	CATRDRLNTGELFF	TGTGCTACCAGGGACAGGCTTAACACCGGGGAGCTGTTTTTT
TRBV14	TRBJ2-1	-	many	CASSQGTVRQFF	TGTGCCAGCAGCCAAGGCACCGTCCGGCAGTTCTTC
TRBV29-1	TRBJ1-6	-	few	CSVDGLAYSYNSPLHF	TGCAGCGTAGATGGGTTGGCCTACTCCTATAATTCACCCCTCCACTTT
TRBV20-1	TRBJ2-5	TRBD2	few	CSAREGSGVETQYF	TGCAGTGCTAGAGAGGGTAGCGGGGTCGAGACCCAGTACTTC
TRBV5-1	TRBJ2-1	-	-	CASSALLPNNEQFF	TGCGCCAGCAGCGCCCTACTCCCTAACAATGAGCAGTTCTTC
TRBV14	TRBJ2-2	TRBD1	-	CASSPFTGGTGELFF	TGTGCCAGCAGCCCCTTTACAGGGGGCACCGGGGAGCTGTTTTTT
TRBV3-1	TRBJ2-1	-	many	CASSHYYGPNTLINEQFF	TGTGCCAGCAGCCACTACTACGGGCCAAATACTTTGATCAATGAGCAGTTCTTC
TRBV9	TRBJ2-2	-	-	CASSEGRGSNTGELFF	TGTGCCAGCAGCGAGGGAAGGGGGAGTAACACCGGGGAGCTGTTTTTT
TRBV10-3	TRBJ2-7	TRBD2	many	CAISVETSFFEQYF	TGTGCCATCAGTGTGGAGACTAGCTTTTTTGAGCAGTACTTC
TRBV6-2/TRBV6-3	TRBJ1-1	-	-	CASSYLRTGTEAFF	TGTGCCAGCAGTTATTTGAGGACGGGCACTGAAGCTTTCTTT
TRBV3-1	TRBJ2-5	TRBD2	-	CTCSSSGRALLRSETQYF	TGTACCTGCAGTTCAAGCGGGAGGGCCCTGCTGAGGTCGGAGACCCAGTACTTC
TRBV28	TRBJ2-1	-	few	CASSSLAPRGDEQFF	TGTGCCAGCAGTTCCCTAGCGCCGAGGGGCGATGAGCAGTTCTTC
TRBV6-2/TRBV6-3	TRBJ2-1	-	few	CASTKAANYNEQFF	TGTGCCAGCACCAAAGCGGCAAACTACAATGAGCAGTTCTTC
TRBV6-2/TRBV6-3	TRBJ2-3	-	few	CASRMLNRADTQYF	TGTGCCAGCAGGATGCTGAACCGGGCAGATACGCAGTATTTT